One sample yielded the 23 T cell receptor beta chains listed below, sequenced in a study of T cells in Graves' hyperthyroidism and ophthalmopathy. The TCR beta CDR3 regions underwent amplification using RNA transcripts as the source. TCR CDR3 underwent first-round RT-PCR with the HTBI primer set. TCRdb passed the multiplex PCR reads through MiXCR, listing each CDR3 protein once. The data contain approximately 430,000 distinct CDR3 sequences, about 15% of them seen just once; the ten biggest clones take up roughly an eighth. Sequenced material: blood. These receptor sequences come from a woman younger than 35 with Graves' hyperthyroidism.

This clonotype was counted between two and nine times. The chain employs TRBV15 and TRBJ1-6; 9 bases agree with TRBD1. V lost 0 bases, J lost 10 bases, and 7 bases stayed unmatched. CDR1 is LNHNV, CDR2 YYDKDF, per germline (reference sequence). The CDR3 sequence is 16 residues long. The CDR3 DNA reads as TGTGCCACCAGCAGAGATCAGGGACAGGGAGGGTCACCCCTCCACTTT. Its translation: CATSRDQGQGGSPLHF.

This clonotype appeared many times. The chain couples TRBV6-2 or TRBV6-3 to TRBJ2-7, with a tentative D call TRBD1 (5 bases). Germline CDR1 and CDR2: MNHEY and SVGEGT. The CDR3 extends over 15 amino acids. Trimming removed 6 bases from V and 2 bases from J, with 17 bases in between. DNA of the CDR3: TGTGCCAGCAGCGGCGCAGGGTACTTAACCTACGAGCAGTACTTC. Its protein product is CASSGAGYLTYEQYF.

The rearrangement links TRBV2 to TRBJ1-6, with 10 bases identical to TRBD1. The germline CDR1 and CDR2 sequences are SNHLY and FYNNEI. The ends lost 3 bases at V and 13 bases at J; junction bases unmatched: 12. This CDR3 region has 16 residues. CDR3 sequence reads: CASSDGGTGAMGPLHF. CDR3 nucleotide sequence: TGTGCCAGCAGTGATGGCGGGACAGGGGCAATGGGTCCCCTCCACTTT. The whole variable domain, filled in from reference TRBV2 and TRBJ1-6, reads EPEVTQTPSHQVTQMGQEVILRCVPISNHLYFYWYRQILGQKVEFLVSFYNNEISEKSEIFDDQFSVERPDGSNFTLKIRSTKLEDSAMYFCASSDGGTGAMGPLHFGNGTRLTVT.

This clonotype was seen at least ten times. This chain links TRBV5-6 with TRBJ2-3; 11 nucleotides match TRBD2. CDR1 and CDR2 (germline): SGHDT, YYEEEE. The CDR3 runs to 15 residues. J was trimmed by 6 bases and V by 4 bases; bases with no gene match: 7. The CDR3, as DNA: TGTGCCAGCAGCCCACAACTAGCGGGAGCGGATACGCAGTATTTT. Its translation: CASSPQLAGADTQYF.

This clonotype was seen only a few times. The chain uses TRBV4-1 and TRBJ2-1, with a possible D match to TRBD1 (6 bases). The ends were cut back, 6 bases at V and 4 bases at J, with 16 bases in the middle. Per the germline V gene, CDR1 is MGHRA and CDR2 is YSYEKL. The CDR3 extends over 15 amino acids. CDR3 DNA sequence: TGCGCCAGCAGTCCGCTAGGGGGTAGATACAATGAGCAGTTCTTC. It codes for CASSPLGGRYNEQFF.

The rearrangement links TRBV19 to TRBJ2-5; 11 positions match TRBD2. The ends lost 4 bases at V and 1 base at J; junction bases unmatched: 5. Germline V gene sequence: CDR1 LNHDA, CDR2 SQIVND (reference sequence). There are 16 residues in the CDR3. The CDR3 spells CASSKGTSGAQETQYF. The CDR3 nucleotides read TGTGCCAGTAGTAAGGGGACTAGCGGCGCCCAAGAGACCCAGTACTTC.

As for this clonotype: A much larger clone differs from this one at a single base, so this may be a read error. DNA of the CDR3: TGTGCCAGAAGCGGCTCCTTAGCGGGGGGGCCGGGCCGACGTGAGACCCAGTACTTC. Translating it yields CARSGSLAGGPGRRETQYF. The chain uses TRBV5-6 and TRBJ2-5; 11 positions agree with TRBD2. Germline V gives CDR1 SGHDT, CDR2 YYEEEE. The CDR3 is 19 residues long. The V and J ends lost 8 bases and 5 bases, in that order; junction bases with no gene match: 23.

Here the CDR3 DNA reads TGCAGTGCTAGGGGCCTACAGGGACCTAATCAGCCCCAGCATTTT. It yields the protein CSARGLQGPNQPQHF. The chain links TRBV20-1 to TRBJ1-5; possibly TRBD1 for D (6 bases). The CDR3 covers 15 residues. V was trimmed by 3 bases and J by 4 bases, leaving 16 bases between them. Germline CDR1 reads DFQATT; CDR2 reads SNEGSKA (reference sequence).

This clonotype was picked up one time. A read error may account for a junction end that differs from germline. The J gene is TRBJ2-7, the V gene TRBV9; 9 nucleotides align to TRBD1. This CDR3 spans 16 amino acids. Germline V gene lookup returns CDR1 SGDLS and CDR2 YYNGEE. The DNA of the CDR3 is TGTGCCAGCAGCTCACGGTGGGGGACAGGGTTCTACGGGCAGTACTTC. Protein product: CASSSRWGTGFYGQYF. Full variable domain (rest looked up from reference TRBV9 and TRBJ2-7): DSGVTQTPKHLITATGQRVTLRCSPRSGDLSVYWYQQSLDQGLQFLIQYYNGEERAKGNILERFSAQQFPDLHSELNLSSLELGDSALYFCASSSRWGTGFYGQYFGPGTRLTVT.

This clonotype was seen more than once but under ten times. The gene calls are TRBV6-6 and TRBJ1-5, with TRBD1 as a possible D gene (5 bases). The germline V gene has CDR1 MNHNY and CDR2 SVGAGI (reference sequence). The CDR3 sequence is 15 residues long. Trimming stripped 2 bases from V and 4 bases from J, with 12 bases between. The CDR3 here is CASSYQGGVNQPQHF. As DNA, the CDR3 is TGTGCCAGCAGTTACCAGGGAGGAGTTAATCAGCCCCAGCATTTT.

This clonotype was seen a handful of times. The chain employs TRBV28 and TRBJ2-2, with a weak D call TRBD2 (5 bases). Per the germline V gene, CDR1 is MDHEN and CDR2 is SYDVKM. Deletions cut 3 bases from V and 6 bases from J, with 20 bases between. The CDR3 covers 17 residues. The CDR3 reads CASSFIGGSAVAGELFF. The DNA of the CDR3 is TGTGCCAGCAGTTTTATTGGAGGTAGCGCAGTGGCCGGGGAGCTGTTTTTT.

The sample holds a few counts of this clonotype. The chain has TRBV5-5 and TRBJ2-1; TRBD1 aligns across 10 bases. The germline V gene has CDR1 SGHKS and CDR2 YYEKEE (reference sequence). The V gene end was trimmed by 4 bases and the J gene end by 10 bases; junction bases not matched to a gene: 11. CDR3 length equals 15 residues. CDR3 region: CASSPRDRGILEQFF. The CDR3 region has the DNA TGTGCCAGCAGCCCGCGGGACAGGGGTATATTGGAGCAGTTCTTC.

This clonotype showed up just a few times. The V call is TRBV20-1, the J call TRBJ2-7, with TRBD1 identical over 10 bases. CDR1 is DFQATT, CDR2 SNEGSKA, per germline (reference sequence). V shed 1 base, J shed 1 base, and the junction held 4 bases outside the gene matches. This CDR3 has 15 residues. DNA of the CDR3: TGCAGTGCTAGAGGGCGGGACAGGGGATCCTACGAGCAGTACTTC. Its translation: CSARGRDRGSYEQYF.

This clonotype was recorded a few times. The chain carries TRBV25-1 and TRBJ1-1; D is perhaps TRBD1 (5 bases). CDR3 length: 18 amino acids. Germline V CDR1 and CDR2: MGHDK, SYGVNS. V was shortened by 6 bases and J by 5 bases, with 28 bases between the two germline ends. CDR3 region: CASSLKGSKGRADTEAFF. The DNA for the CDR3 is TGTGCCAGCAGCTTAAAGGGGAGTAAGGGTCGAGCCGATACTGAAGCTTTCTTT.

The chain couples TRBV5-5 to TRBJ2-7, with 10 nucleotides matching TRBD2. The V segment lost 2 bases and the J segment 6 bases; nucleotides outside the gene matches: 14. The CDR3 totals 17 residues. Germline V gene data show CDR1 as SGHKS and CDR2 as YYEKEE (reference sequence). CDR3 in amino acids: CASSFLRGTSVFSEQYF. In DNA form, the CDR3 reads TGTGCCAGCAGCTTCCTCCGGGGGACTAGCGTATTTAGCGAGCAGTACTTC.

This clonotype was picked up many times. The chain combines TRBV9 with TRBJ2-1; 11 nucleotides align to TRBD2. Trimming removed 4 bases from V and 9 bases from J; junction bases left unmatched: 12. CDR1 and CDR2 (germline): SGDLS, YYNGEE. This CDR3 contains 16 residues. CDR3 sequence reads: CASSPASGRSTTEQFF. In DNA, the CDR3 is TGTGCCAGCAGCCCGGCTAGCGGGAGGTCGACAACTGAGCAGTTCTTC.

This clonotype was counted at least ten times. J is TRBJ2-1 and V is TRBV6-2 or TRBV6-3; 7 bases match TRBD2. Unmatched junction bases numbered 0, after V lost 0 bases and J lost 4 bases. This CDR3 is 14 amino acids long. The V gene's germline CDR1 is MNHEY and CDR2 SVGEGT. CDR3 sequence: CASSYSREYNEQFF. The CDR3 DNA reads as TGTGCCAGCAGTTACTCGCGGGAGTACAATGAGCAGTTCTTC.

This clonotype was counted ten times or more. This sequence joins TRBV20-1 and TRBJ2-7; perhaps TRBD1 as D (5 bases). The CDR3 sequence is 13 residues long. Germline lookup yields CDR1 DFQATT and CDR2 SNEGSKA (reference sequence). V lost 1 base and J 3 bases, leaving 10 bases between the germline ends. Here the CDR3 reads CSARGQTDYEQYF. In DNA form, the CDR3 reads TGCAGTGCTAGAGGACAGACCGACTACGAGCAGTACTTC.

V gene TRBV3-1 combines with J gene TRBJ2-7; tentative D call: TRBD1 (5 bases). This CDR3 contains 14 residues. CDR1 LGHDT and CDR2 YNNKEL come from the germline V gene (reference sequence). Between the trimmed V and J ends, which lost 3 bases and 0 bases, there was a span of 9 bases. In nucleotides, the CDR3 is TGTGCCAGCAGCCACACAAGGGGCTCCTACGAGCAGTACTTC. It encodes CASSHTRGSYEQYF.

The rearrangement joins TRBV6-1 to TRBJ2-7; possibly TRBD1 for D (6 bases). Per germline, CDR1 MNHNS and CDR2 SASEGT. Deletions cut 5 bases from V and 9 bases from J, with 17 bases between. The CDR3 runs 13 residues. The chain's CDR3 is CASSPGDTAWQYF. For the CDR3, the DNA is TGTGCCAGCAGTCCAGGGGACACCGCTTGGCAGTACTTC.

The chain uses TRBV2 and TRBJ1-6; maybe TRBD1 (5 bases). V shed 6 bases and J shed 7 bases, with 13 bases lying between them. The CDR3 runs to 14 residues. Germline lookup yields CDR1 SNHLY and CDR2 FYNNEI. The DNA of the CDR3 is TGTGCCAGCAGGGACACAGCACAAAATTCACCCCTCCACTTT. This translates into CASRDTAQNSPLHF.

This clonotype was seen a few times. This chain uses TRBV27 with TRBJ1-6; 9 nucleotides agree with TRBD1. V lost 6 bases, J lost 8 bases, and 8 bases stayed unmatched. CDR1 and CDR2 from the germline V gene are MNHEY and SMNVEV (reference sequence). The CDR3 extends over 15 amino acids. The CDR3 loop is CASRRITGGDSPLHF. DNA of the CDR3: TGTGCCAGCAGAAGAATAACAGGGGGCGATTCACCCCTCCACTTT.

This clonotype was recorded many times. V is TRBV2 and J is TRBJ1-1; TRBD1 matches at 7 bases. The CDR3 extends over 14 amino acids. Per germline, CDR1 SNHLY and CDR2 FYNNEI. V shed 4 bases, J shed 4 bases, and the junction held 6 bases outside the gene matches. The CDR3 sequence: CASSVDRDGTEAFF. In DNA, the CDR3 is TGTGCCAGCAGTGTTGACAGGGACGGCACTGAAGCTTTCTTT.